This T cell receptor beta chain was identified during a study of PD-1 blockade in classical Hodgkin lymphoma. Whole-study context: Every 2 weeks, patients got 3 mg/kg intravenous nivolumab.

Points on this clone: Antigen unknown.

Profiling relied on immunoSEQ multiplex PCR, and the TCRdb table lists in-frame clones only, not all of them. The profile covers about 150,000 clones, with approximately 80% appearing a single time and roughly 9.2% taken by the ten largest. Brentuximab vedotin exposure varied, and every patient relapsed after autologous stem cell transplantation. Study findings and constraints: Newly diagnosed patients were reported to start with lower TCR diversity than healthy donors. Nothing has yet pinned down what causes the repertoire differences, possibly disease activity or prior therapy.

The source was peripheral blood mononuclear cells (PBMCs), collected before the second cycle of nivolumab. The TCR sequence derives from a human donor with classical Hodgkin lymphoma.

The CDR3 region is CASSQSLQVVGKLFF. CDR3 nucleotide sequence: TGTGCCAGCAGTCAGTCATTACAGGTGGTTGGAAAACTGTTTTTT. The J gene is TRBJ1-4, the V gene TRBV6-5; a weak D match, TRBD1 (5 bases). Per germline, CDR1 MNHEY and CDR2 SVGAGI. Trimming left V 5 bases short and J 10 bases short, with 20 bases between. The CDR3 has 15 amino acids.